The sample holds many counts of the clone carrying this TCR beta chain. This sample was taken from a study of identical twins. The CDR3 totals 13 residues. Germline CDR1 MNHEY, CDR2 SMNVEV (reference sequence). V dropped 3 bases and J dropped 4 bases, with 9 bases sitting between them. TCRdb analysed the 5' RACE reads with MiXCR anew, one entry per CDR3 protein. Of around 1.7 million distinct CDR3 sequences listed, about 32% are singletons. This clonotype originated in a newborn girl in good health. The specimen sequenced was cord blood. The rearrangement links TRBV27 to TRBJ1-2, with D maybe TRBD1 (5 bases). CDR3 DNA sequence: TGTGCCAGCAGTTTGGGACCGGTCTATGGCTACACCTTC. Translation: CASSLGPVYGYTF.